This T cell receptor beta chain was identified during a study of T cell clonality in common variable immunodeficiency. The protocol was immunoSEQ multiplex PCR, while the TCRdb copy is restricted to in-frame clones and leaves out a portion. The sample is made up of approximately 81,000 clones, none counted only once. Study results and limitations: TCRbeta clonality was increased in CVID versus healthy controls. T cell subpopulation sequencing would be needed to explain CVID clonality.

This clone appeared many times. Its antigen remains unknown. With the read ending 3 residues before the CDR3 end, the germline J gene is used to fill in that end. This CDR3 comprises 17 residues. J gave up 3 bases and V 2 bases, and 5 bases lay outside the gene matches. Germline CDR1 and CDR2: SGHVS and FQNEAQ. Sequencing was carried out using peripheral blood mononuclear cells. The TCR was taken from a person between 18 and 75 years old in good health. This chain links TRBV7-8 with TRBJ2-3; TRBD2 matches at 13 bases. CDR3 DNA, as far as it was read: TGTGCCAGCAGCTTAAATGCGGGACTAGCGGGGACAGATACG. Translating it yields CASSLNAGLAGTDT. In full, the CDR3 is CASSLNAGLAGTDTQYF.